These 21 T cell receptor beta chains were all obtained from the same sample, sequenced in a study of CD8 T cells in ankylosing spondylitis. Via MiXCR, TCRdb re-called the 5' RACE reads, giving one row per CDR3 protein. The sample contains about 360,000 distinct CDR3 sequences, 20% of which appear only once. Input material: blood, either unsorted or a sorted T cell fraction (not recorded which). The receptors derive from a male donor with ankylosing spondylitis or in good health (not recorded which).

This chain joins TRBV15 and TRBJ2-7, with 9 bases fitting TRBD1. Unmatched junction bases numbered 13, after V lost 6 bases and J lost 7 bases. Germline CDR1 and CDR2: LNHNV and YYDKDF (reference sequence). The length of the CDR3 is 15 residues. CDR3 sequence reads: CATRGTGTGSGEQYF. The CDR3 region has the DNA TGTGCCACCAGGGGTACTGGGACAGGGTCAGGAGAGCAGTACTTC.

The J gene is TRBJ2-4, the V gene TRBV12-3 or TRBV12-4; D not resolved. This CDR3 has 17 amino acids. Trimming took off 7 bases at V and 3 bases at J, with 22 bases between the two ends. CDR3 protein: CASTDYYVPGGKNIQYF. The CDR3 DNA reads TGTGCCAGCACCGATTATTACGTCCCCGGCGGCAAAAACATTCAGTACTTC.

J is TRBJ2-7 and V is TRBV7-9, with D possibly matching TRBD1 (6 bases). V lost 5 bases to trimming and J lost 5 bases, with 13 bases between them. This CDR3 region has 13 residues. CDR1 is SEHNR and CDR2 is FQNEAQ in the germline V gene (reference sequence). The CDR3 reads CASSQDPGDEQYF. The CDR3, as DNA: TGTGCCAGCAGCCAGGACCCAGGGGACGAGCAGTACTTC. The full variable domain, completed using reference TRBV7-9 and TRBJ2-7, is DTGVSQNPRHKITKRGQNVTFRCDPISEHNRLYWYRQTLGQGPEFLTYFQNEAQLEKSRLLSDRFSAERPKGSFSTLEIQRTEQGDSAMYLCASSQDPGDEQYFGPGTRLTVT.

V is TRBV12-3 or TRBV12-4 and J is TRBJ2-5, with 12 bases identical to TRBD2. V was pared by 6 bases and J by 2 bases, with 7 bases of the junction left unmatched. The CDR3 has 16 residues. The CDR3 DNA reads TGTGCCAGCAGCTCCGGACTAGCGGGGAGGCAAGAGACCCAGTACTTC. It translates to CASSSGLAGRQETQYF.

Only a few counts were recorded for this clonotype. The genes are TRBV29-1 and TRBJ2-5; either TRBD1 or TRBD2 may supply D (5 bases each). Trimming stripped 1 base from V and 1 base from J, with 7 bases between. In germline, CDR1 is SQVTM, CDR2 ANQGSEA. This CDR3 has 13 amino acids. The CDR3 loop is CSVEVGTQETQYF. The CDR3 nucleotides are TGCAGCGTTGAAGTGGGGACCCAAGAGACCCAGTACTTC.

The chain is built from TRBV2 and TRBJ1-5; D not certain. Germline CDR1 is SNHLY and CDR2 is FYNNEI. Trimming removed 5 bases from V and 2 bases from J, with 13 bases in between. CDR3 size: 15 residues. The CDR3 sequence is CASSPLSRGNQPQHF. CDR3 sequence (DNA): TGTGCCAGCAGTCCACTATCTAGAGGCAATCAGCCCCAGCATTTT.

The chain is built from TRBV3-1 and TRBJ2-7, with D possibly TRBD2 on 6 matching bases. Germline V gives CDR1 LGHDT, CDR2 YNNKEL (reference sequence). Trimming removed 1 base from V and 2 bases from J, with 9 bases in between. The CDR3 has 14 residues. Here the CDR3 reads CASSQADYTYEQYF. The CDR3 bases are TGTGCCAGCAGCCAAGCGGACTACACCTACGAGCAGTACTTC.

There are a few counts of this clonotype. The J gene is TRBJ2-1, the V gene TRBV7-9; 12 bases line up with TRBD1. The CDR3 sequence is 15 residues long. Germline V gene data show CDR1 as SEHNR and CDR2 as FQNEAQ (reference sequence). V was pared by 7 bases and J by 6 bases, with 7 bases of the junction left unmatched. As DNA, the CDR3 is TGTGCCAGCAACCACCGGGACAGGGGGCTCAATGAGCAGTTCTTC. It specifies CASNHRDRGLNEQFF.

DNA of the CDR3: TGTGCCAGCAGCTTAATTCGGGGAGACTACAATGAGCAGTTCTTC. Its translation: CASSLIRGDYNEQFF. The V call is TRBV5-5, the J call TRBJ2-1, with D perhaps TRBD2 (5 bases). This CDR3 is 15 amino acids long. Trimming stripped 2 bases from V and 3 bases from J, with 12 bases between. Germline assignment: CDR1 SGHKS and CDR2 YYEKEE (reference sequence). Complete variable domain (other parts from reference TRBV5-5 and TRBJ2-1): DAGVTQSPTHLIKTRGQQVTLRCSPISGHKSVSWYQQVLGQGPQFIFQYYEKEERGRGNFPDRFSARQFPNYSSELNVNALLLGDSALYLCASSLIRGDYNEQFFGPGTRLTVL.

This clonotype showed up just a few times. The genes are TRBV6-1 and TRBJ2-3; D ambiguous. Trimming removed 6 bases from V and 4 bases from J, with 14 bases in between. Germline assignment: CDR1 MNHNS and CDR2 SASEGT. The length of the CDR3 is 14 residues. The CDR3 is CASSNMVLADTQYF. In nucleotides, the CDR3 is TGTGCCAGCAGCAATATGGTCCTAGCAGATACGCAGTATTTT.

The CDR3 sequence is CASRGGQTQYF. CDR3 DNA sequence: TGTGCCAGCAGGGGGGGGCAGACCCAGTACTTC. The chain links TRBV12-3 or TRBV12-4 to TRBJ2-5; maybe TRBD2 (7 bases). The CDR3 loop spans 11 amino acids. The germline V and J ends were trimmed by 6 bases and 6 bases, with 8 bases remaining between them.

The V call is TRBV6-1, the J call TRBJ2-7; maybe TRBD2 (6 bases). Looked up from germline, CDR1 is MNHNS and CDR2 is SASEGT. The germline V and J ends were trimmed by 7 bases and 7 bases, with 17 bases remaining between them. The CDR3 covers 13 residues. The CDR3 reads CASNFAGSREQYF. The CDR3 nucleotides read TGTGCCAGCAACTTCGCGGGGTCACGGGAGCAGTACTTC.

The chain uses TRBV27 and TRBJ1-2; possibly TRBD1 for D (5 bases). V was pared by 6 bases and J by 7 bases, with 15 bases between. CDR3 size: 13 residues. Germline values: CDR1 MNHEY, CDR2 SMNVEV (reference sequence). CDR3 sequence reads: CASSQGAPGGYTF. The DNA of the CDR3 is TGTGCCAGCAGCCAAGGGGCCCCGGGTGGCTACACCTTC.

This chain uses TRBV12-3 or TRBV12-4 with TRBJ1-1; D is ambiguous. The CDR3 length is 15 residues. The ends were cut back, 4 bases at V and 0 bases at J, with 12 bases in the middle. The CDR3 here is CASSSESGVNTEAFF. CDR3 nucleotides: TGTGCCAGCAGTTCGGAATCCGGGGTGAACACTGAAGCTTTCTTT.

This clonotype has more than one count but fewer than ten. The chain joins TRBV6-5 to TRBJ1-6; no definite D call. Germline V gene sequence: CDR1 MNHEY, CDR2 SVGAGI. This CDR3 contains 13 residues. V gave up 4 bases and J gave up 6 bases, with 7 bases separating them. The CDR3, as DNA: TGTGCCAGCAGTTGGGCGGGTAATTCACCCCTCCACTTT. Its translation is CASSWAGNSPLHF.

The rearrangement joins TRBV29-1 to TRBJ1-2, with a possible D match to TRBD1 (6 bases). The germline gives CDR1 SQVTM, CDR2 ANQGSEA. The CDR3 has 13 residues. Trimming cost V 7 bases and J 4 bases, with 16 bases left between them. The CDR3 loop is CSAPGQGPYGYTF. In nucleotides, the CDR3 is TGCAGCGCCCCCGGGCAGGGGCCCTATGGCTACACCTTC. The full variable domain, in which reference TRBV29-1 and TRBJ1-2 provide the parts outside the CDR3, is SAVISQKPSRDICQRGTSLTIQCQVDSQVTMMFWYRQQPGQSLTLIATANQGSEATYESGFVIDKFPISRPNLTFSTLTVSNMSPEDSSIYLCSAPGQGPYGYTFGSGTRLTVV.

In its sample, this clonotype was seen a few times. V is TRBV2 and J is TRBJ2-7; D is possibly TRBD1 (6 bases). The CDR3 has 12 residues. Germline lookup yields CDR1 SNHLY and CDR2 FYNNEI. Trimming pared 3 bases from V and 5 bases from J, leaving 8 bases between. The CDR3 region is CASSDGGHEQYF. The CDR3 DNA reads TGTGCCAGCAGTGATGGGGGCCACGAGCAGTACTTC.

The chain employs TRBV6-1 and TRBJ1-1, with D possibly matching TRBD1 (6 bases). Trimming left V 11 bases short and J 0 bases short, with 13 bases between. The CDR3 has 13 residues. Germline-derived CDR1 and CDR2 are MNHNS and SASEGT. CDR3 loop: CAYREALNTEAFF. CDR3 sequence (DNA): TGTGCCTACAGGGAAGCCCTGAACACTGAAGCTTTCTTT.

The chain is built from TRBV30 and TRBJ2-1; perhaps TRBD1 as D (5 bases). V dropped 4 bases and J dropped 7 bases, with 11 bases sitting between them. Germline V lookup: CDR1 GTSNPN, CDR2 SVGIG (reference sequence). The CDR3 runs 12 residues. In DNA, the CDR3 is TGTGCCTGGACAGGGAATTTGAATGAGCAGTTCTTC. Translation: CAWTGNLNEQFF.

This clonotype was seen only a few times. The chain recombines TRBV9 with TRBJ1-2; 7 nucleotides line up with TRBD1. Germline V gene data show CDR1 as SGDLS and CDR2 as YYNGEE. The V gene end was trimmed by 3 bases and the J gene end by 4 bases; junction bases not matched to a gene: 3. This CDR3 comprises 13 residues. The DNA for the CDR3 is TGTGCCAGCAGCGACAGGGGAGTCTATGGCTACACCTTC. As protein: CASSDRGVYGYTF.

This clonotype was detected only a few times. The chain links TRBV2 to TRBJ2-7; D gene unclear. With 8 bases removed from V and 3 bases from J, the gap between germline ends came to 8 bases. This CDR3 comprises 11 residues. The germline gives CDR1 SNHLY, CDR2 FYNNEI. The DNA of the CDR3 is TGTGCCAGCGTAGACCTCTACGAGCAGTACTTC. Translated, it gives CASVDLYEQYF.